Sequencing of this T cell receptor beta chain was carried out in a study of blood T cell repertoires in COVID-19. Assay: immunoSEQ multiplex PCR; the TCRdb copy retains only in-frame clones and omits some. The data show almost 400,000 clones, roughly 88% seen once. Trimming took off 4 bases at V and 3 bases at J, with 18 bases between the two ends. CDR1 is SQVTM, CDR2 ANQGSEA, per germline. CDR3 size: 15 residues. The sequence came from a woman aged 25 to 39 with acute COVID-19. The sequenced sample was PBMCs or T cells enriched from blood (not recorded which). V is TRBV29-1 and J is TRBJ1-1; tentatively, D is TRBD1 (5 bases). The CDR3 sequence: CSVGVSAWGDTEAFF. CDR3 coding DNA: TGCAGCGTTGGGGTGTCGGCCTGGGGGGACACTGAAGCTTTCTTT.